These 30 T cell receptor beta chains were sequenced from one sample in a study of early T cells in non-severe SARS-CoV-2 infection listed by TCRdb under 2021. Libraries were made using 5' RACE. The listed sequencing device is NextSeq 500. TCRdb reprocessing: public reads trimmed at Q25 with fastp, clones called with MiXCR, in-frame beta chains kept. Identical CDR3 protein sequences are pooled into one entry, listed with their most common genes and DNA. For this sample the table gives about 60,000 distinct CDR3 sequences, of which roughly 18% were detected only once. The top ten clones comprise around 9.8% of the sample. Source: whole blood, taken at baseline. These receptor sequences come from an adult who was a healthcare worker with PCR-confirmed SARS-CoV-2 infection or an uninfected control (not recorded which).

This clonotype occurred a few times. This chain uses TRBV12-3 or TRBV12-4 with TRBJ1-4; D gene uncertain. Trimming took 2 bases from V and 1 from J, leaving 5 bases between them. The CDR3 runs to 14 residues. The CDR3 nucleotides are TGTGCCAGCAGTTTACGGGAAACTAATGAAAAACTGTTTTTT. Translating gives CASSLRETNEKLFF.

In DNA, the CDR3 is TGTGCCAGCAGCGTACAGGGGCGGGAGCAGTACTTC. Translation: CASSVQGREQYF. The V gene is TRBV9, the J gene TRBJ2-7, with a tentative D call TRBD1 (6 bases). The CDR3 sequence is 12 residues long. Trimming stripped 1 base from V and 7 bases from J, with 9 bases between. Germline lookup yields CDR1 SGDLS and CDR2 YYNGEE.

The chain uses TRBV21-1 and TRBJ1-1; the table calls TRBD1, which could not be checked here. TRBV21-1 is reported as a pseudogene. This CDR3 comprises 13 residues. The CDR3 is CASSKDRDTEAFF. In DNA form, the CDR3 reads TGTGCCAGCAGCAAAGACAGGGACACTGAAGCTTTCTTT.

This clonotype has a handful of counts. One junction end does not reproduce the germline sequence, and a read error may be involved. The rearrangement joins TRBV7-2 to TRBJ1-1; TRBD1 is a possible D gene (5 bases). Germline CDR1 and CDR2: SGHTA and FQGNSA. This CDR3 has 17 residues. The CDR3 DNA sequence: TGTGCCAGCAGCTTAGCGAGTCAGGGAGTCATGAACACTGAAGTTTTCTTT. It translates to CASSLASQGVMNTEVFF.

This clonotype was seen ten or more times. The V and J genes are TRBV27 and TRBJ2-2; D is possibly TRBD1 or TRBD2 (6 bases each). This CDR3 region has 14 residues. Trimming pared 6 bases from V and 5 bases from J, leaving 13 bases between. CDR1 is MNHEY, CDR2 SMNVEV, per germline (reference sequence). This CDR3 reads CASRQGGRTGELFF. The CDR3 DNA follows: TGTGCCAGCAGACAGGGAGGACGGACCGGGGAGCTGTTTTTT.

The chain couples TRBV19 to TRBJ1-5, with TRBD1 matching over 11 bases. With V trimmed by 4 bases and J by 6 bases, 8 bases remained unmatched. The CDR3 is made up of 16 amino acids. Germline values: CDR1 LNHDA, CDR2 SQIVND (reference sequence). This CDR3 is CASSNAGQGAGQPQHF. The CDR3 DNA follows: TGTGCCAGTAGTAACGCCGGACAGGGGGCGGGTCAGCCCCAGCATTTT.

The genes are TRBV29-1 and TRBJ2-3; 7 bases are a match to TRBD2. The CDR3 runs to 14 residues. The germline V gene has CDR1 SQVTM and CDR2 ANQGSEA. After removal of 4 bases from V and 3 bases from J, the junction contained 7 bases not matched to a gene. CDR3 residues: CSVGAGVGTDTQYF. CDR3 nucleotides: TGCAGCGTTGGGGCGGGGGTTGGGACAGATACGCAGTATTTT.

The CDR3 here is CASSDSPDRTFYGYTF. CDR3 nucleotides: TGTGCCAGCAGTGACTCTCCCGACAGGACATTCTATGGCTACACCTTC. The chain links TRBV6-4 to TRBJ1-2; weak D call: TRBD1 (6 bases). V lost 0 bases to trimming and J lost 4 bases, with 15 bases between them. CDR1 MRHNA and CDR2 SNTAGT come from the germline V gene. The CDR3 loop spans 16 amino acids.

The V call is TRBV5-5, the J call TRBJ2-2, with 8 bases that match TRBD1. This CDR3 has 15 amino acids. Germline CDR1 SGHKS, CDR2 YYEKEE (reference sequence). V trimming: 1 base; J trimming: 6 bases; junction bases outside the gene matches: 5. The CDR3 is CASSLQQGVPGELFF. CDR3 nucleotide sequence: TGTGCCAGCAGCTTGCAACAGGGGGTCCCCGGGGAGCTGTTTTTT.

The rearrangement uses TRBV4-3 and TRBJ2-2, with D unresolved. Germline V lookup: CDR1 LGHNA, CDR2 YSLEER. With 0 bases removed from V and 6 bases from J, the gap between germline ends came to 20 bases. The CDR3 runs 18 residues. In DNA form, the CDR3 reads TGCGCCAGCAGCCAAGACGGTCTAGGCGGCGTAAGATCCGGGGAGCTGTTTTTT. As protein: CASSQDGLGGVRSGELFF.

J is TRBJ2-3 and V is TRBV13; no clear D gene. The CDR3 runs 13 residues. In germline, CDR1 is PRHDT, CDR2 FYEKMQ (reference sequence). V shed 6 bases and J shed 4 bases, with 11 bases lying between them. CDR3 in amino acids: CASRTTAADTQYF. The CDR3 DNA sequence: TGTGCCAGCAGAACAACAGCCGCAGATACGCAGTATTTT.

Only a few counts were recorded for this clonotype. V gene TRBV27 combines with J gene TRBJ1-1, with D perhaps matching TRBD1 (5 bases). V was clipped by 2 bases and J by 10 bases, with 32 bases between them. The CDR3 totals 19 residues. Germline V CDR1 and CDR2: MNHEY, SMNVEV (reference sequence). CDR3 DNA: TGTGCCAGCAGTTTAAGCGGACTATCATTTGGACACCGAAGGAGTGTAGCTTTCTTT. Encoded protein: CASSLSGLSFGHRRSVAFF.

In its sample, this clonotype was seen many times. The chain links TRBV20-1 to TRBJ2-2; 12 nucleotides align to TRBD2. The CDR3 is 15 residues long. V shed 1 base, J shed 7 bases, and the junction held 4 bases outside the gene matches. The germline V gene encodes CDR1 DFQATT and CDR2 SNEGSKA (reference sequence). CDR3 coding DNA: TGCAGTGCTAGAGCTAGCGGGGGGGCCGTCGGGGAGCTGTTTTTT. This encodes CSARASGGAVGELFF.

This clonotype was recorded a few times. This chain connects TRBV29-1 to TRBJ1-2; D possibly corresponds to TRBD1 (5 bases). Germline loops: CDR1 SQVTM, CDR2 ANQGSEA. The CDR3 is made up of 11 amino acids. Trimming left V 5 bases short and J 6 bases short, with 10 bases between. The DNA for the CDR3 is TGCAGCGTTCAGACAGCGGATGGCTACACCTTC. As protein: CSVQTADGYTF.

This clonotype appeared a few times. This sequence may be a read error, since a much larger clone differs from it by one base. J is TRBJ2-7 and V is TRBV11-2; TRBD1 matches 7 bases. Looked up from germline, CDR1 is SGHAT and CDR2 is FQNNGV. V gave up 6 bases and J gave up 2 bases; unmatched junction bases: 16. This CDR3 has 17 residues. CDR3 protein: CASSSNHIQGPPYEQYF. The CDR3 bases are TGTGCCAGCAGTTCCAACCACATACAGGGGCCCCCCTACGAGCAGTACTTC.

The chain recombines TRBV7-6 with TRBJ2-7; D may correspond to TRBD1 or TRBD2 (6 bases each). In germline, CDR1 is SGHVS, CDR2 FNYEAQ. Trimming left V 5 bases short and J 6 bases short, with 17 bases between. The CDR3 runs 14 residues. The CDR3 reads CASSPGDTETEQYF. The CDR3 DNA follows: TGTGCCAGCAGCCCGGGGGACACCGAGACCGAGCAGTACTTC.

V gene TRBV28 combines with J gene TRBJ1-6; D gene unclear. The CDR3 extends over 14 amino acids. The germline V gene encodes CDR1 MDHEN and CDR2 SYDVKM. Trimming left V 3 bases short and J 9 bases short, with 12 bases between. The CDR3 loop reads CASSFYLRGSPLHF. CDR3 DNA: TGTGCCAGCAGTTTTTACCTTCGGGGTTCACCCCTCCACTTT.

This sequence joins TRBV6-5 and TRBJ2-6; TRBD1 or TRBD2 may be the D gene (5 bases each). The CDR3 is made up of 15 amino acids. The germline CDR1 and CDR2 sequences are MNHEY and SVGAGI. The V end was cut by 6 bases, the J end by 3 bases, with 12 bases between. CDR3 sequence reads: CASRLGVVGANVLTF. Here the CDR3 DNA reads TGTGCCAGCAGACTAGGGGTTGTTGGGGCCAACGTCCTGACTTTC.

The chain joins TRBV6-6 to TRBJ1-1; TRBD1 aligns across 7 bases. Germline V CDR1 and CDR2: MNHNY, SVGAGI (reference sequence). The CDR3 has 14 residues. The V and J ends lost 6 bases and 1 base, in that order; junction bases with no gene match: 5. CDR3 nucleotide sequence: TGTGCCAGCAGCATCGACAGGGAGAACACTGAAGCTTTCTTT. It codes for CASSIDRENTEAFF.

The chain recombines TRBV12-3 or TRBV12-4 with TRBJ2-1; 8 bases line up with TRBD2. Trimming removed 1 base from V and 8 bases from J; junction bases left unmatched: 1. The CDR3 spans 13 residues. In DNA form, the CDR3 reads TGTGCCAGCAGTTTAGGACTAGCGTATGAGCAGTTCTTC. Amino acid sequence: CASSLGLAYEQFF.

The chain's CDR3 is CASGSGQGAGEQYF. The CDR3, as DNA: TGTGCCAGCGGATCCGGACAGGGGGCCGGTGAGCAGTACTTC. V and J are TRBV12-3 or TRBV12-4 and TRBJ2-7, with 11 bases identical to TRBD1. V was clipped by 8 bases and J by 7 bases; unmatched bases: 10. This CDR3 region has 14 residues.

This clonotype was seen only a few times. The chain is built from TRBV5-4 and TRBJ2-7; TRBD2 aligns across 12 bases. Trimming cost V 3 bases and J 4 bases; bases outside gene matches: 5. Looked up from germline, CDR1 is SGHNT and CDR2 is YYREEE (reference sequence). CDR3 size: 15 residues. The chain's CDR3 is CASSSRTSGVYEQYF. For the CDR3, the DNA is TGTGCCAGCAGCTCGAGGACTAGCGGGGTGTACGAGCAGTACTTC.

This rearrangement joins TRBV30 to TRBJ1-2; weak D call: TRBD1 (6 bases). V lost 0 bases, J lost 7 bases, and 15 bases lay in between. The CDR3 runs to 14 residues. The V gene's germline CDR1 is GTSNPN and CDR2 SVGIG (reference sequence). CDR3 amino acids: CAWSVARGGSGYTF. The CDR3 DNA is TGTGCCTGGAGTGTAGCCCGGGGGGGCTCTGGCTACACCTTC. Full variable domain (rest looked up from reference TRBV30 and TRBJ1-2): SQTIHQWPATLVQPVGSPLSLECTVEGTSNPNLYWYRQAAGRGLQLLFYSVGIGQISSEVPQNLSASRPQDRQFILSSKKLLLSDSGFYLCAWSVARGGSGYTFGSGTRLTVV.

This chain connects TRBV10-3 to TRBJ1-1; D may be TRBD1 (6 bases). The CDR3 totals 15 residues. Germline V lookup: CDR1 ENHRY, CDR2 SYGVKD. V gave up 9 bases and J gave up 1 base, with 18 bases separating them. CDR3 residues: CAIKIQGHENTEAFF. The CDR3, as DNA: TGTGCCATTAAAATACAGGGCCATGAGAACACTGAAGCTTTCTTT.

The chain uses TRBV6-5 and TRBJ1-1; no clear D gene. This CDR3 spans 13 amino acids. Germline CDR1 and CDR2: MNHEY and SVGAGI. V was pared by 2 bases and J by 3 bases, with 7 bases between. DNA for the CDR3: TGTGCCAGCAGTTACGGATGGGACACTGAAGCTTTCTTT. Its protein product is CASSYGWDTEAFF.

This clonotype was seen only a few times. The rearrangement links TRBV29-1 to TRBJ2-1, with no clear D. The CDR3 is 13 residues long. Germline V gene data show CDR1 as SQVTM and CDR2 as ANQGSEA. The V and J ends lost 5 bases and 2 bases respectively, with 10 bases between them. The CDR3 loop reads CSVIEQAYNEQFF. The CDR3, as DNA: TGCAGCGTTATCGAGCAAGCCTACAATGAGCAGTTCTTC.

The V gene is TRBV10-1, the J gene TRBJ2-2; 9 nucleotides align to TRBD1. Germline trimming cut 6 bases from V and 6 bases from J; bases unmatched to any gene: 5. The CDR3 totals 14 residues. From germline, CDR1 is WNHNN and CDR2 SYGVQD (reference sequence). The CDR3 nucleotides are TGCGCCAGCAGCAGAACAGGGGGCCCCGGGGAGCTGTTTTTT. Amino acid sequence: CASSRTGGPGELFF.

This chain uses TRBV10-3 with TRBJ2-7; D assignment may be TRBD1 or TRBD2 (5 bases each). The V gene lost 2 bases and the J gene lost 5 bases, with 7 bases spanning the gap. The CDR3 loop spans 12 amino acids. Germline V gene data show CDR1 as ENHRY and CDR2 as SYGVKD. CDR3 nucleotides: TGTGCCATCAGTGAGGGGGGTCACGAGCAGTACTTC. As protein: CAISEGGHEQYF.

The table lists this clonotype with many counts. J is TRBJ1-1 and V is TRBV5-1; 7 positions match TRBD1. The CDR3 contains 15 residues. Germline loops: CDR1 SGHRS, CDR2 YFSETQ. With V trimmed by 2 bases and J by 0 bases, 4 bases remained unmatched. CDR3 sequence: CASSFTGVMNTEAFF. In nucleotides, the CDR3 is TGCGCCAGCAGCTTTACAGGGGTGATGAACACTGAAGCTTTCTTT.

CDR3 protein: CASSRDRMGLNTEAFF. The CDR3 region has the DNA TGTGCCAGCTCCCGGGACAGGATGGGTCTGAACACTGAAGCTTTCTTT. The rearrangement links TRBV18 to TRBJ1-1, with TRBD1 matching over 8 bases. The CDR3 extends over 16 amino acids. Germline V gene lookup returns CDR1 KGHSH and CDR2 LQKENI. With 6 bases clipped from V and 0 bases from J, the junction kept 9 bases outside the gene matches.